This T cell receptor beta chain was observed in a study of metastatic and nonmetastatic thyroid tumors. Study details: Patients with malignant and benign thyroid disease provided blood and tumor or nodule tissue, whose repertoires were compared.

In the original processing: Clinicopathological groups differed in CDR3, with these differences serving to build a distant-metastasis classifier for papillary thyroid cancer. TCRdb re-called the PCR reads with MiXCR. In this record, the V and J calls reflect TCRdb's handling and not the investigators' own analysis. The sample lists tens of thousands of clones; approximately 20% were seen once. General study results and limits: In both blood and tumor samples, TCR beta diversity was reported significantly higher for malignant than benign nodules.

Before thyroid surgery, none of the patients had received any treatment. The length of the CDR3 is 11 residues. Trimming pared 3 bases from V and 8 bases from J, leaving 7 bases between. Germline V lookup: CDR1 DFQATT, CDR2 SNEGSKA (reference sequence). With regard to this clone: What it binds is not known. It may be a read error: a sequence one base away is much more abundant.

Sequenced material: blood. This sequence was found in a female donor with papillary thyroid cancer or a benign thyroid nodule (not recorded which). Some clones in this sample may be carry-over from other donors' samples. The genes are TRBV20-1 and TRBJ1-4; D is unresolved. The CDR3 region has the DNA TGCAGTGCTAGCAATGACGAAAAACTGTTTTTT. The encoded protein is CSASNDEKLFF.